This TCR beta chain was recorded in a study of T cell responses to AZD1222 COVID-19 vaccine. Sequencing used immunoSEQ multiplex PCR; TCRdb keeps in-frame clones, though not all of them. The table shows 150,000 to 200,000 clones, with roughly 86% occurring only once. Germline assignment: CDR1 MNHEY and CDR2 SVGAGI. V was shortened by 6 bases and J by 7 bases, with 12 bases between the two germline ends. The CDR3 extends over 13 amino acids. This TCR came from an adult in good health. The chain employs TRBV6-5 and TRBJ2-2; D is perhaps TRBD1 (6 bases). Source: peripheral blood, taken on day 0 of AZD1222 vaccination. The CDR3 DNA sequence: TGTGCCAGCAGCCAACAGGGCGACGGGGAGCTGTTTTTT. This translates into CASSQQGDGELFF.